This T cell receptor beta chain derives from a study of human T cells and chemical hapten exposure. Study background: An area of 2 cm by approximately 2 cm on upper inner arm skin received 2% DPC for sensitization.

TCRdb called the RACE reads again in MiXCR, with one record for every CDR3 protein. The sample records about 51,000 distinct CDR3 sequences, 9.4% being singletons. Overall study results and limits: Expanded TCRs showed more large CDR3 clusters than pre-sensitization or healthy control sets. Patch test score was positively correlated with the counts of TCRs that had expanded at PT1.

Trimming cost V 7 bases and J 7 bases; bases outside gene matches: 7. CDR1 is PRHDT, CDR2 FYEKMQ, per germline (reference sequence). The CDR3 spans 13 residues. About this clonotype itself: As yet, its antigen is unknown.

Time point here: pre-sensitization, week 0. Described treatment: therapeutic diphenylcyclopropenone sensitization with weekly scalp DPC. People who gave samples had alopecia, were 18 to 70 years old, and were suitable for DPC. This specimen consisted of whole blood, obtained in connection with sensitization to the hapten diphenylcyclopropenone (DPC). The chain links TRBV13 to TRBJ1-3; 7 bases line up with TRBD1. The sequence came from a woman aged 35 to 49 with alopecia areata. Some clones in this sample may be carry-over from other donors' samples. In nucleotides, the CDR3 is TGTGCCAGCACCGGGACAGAAAGGAACACCATATATTTT. Encoded protein: CASTGTERNTIYF.